Listed here is a single T cell receptor beta chain. Its antigen is unknown. No ophthalmopathy progression within 18 months constituted stable Graves' hyperthyroidism. This specimen comes from a study of T cells in Graves' hyperthyroidism and ophthalmopathy. Researchers took RNA transcripts and amplified the TCR beta CDR3 regions from them. Initially, a first-round RT-PCR of the TCR CDR3 employed the HTBI primer set. TCRdb redid the calling of the multiplex PCR reads with MiXCR, one entry per CDR3 protein. The sample has about 560,000 distinct CDR3 sequences; 16% are singletons. Trimming left V 0 bases short and J 7 bases short, with 6 bases between. The CDR3 sequence is 12 residues long. The germline V gene encodes CDR1 MDHEN and CDR2 SYDVKM. Study-wide results and limits: The majority of expanded thyroid clonotypes above 0.001 also appeared in blood. Separating ophthalmopathy from stable hyperthyroidism was achieved by a 13 V-J model.

This clonotype was sampled from a woman aged 18-29 years with Graves' hyperthyroidism. This chain links TRBV28 with TRBJ1-1; D is unclear. What was sequenced was blood. The CDR3 region has the DNA TGTGCCAGCAGTTTATGGCCGGGTGAAGCTTTCTTT. Translated, it gives CASSLWPGEAFF.